These 32 T cell receptor beta chains were all obtained from the same sample, sequenced in a study of OX40 agonist ivuxolimab in advanced cancers. This table comes from immunoSEQ multiplex PCR, and its TCRdb copy is limited to in-frame clones, with some not included. The table has about 48,000 clones, 80% to 95% seen once. Source: CD4+ or CD8+ T cells sorted from blood, taken in a trial of the OX40 agonist ivuxolimab. Receptors originate from an adult with an advanced solid tumor such as melanoma, head and neck, liver or kidney cancer.

The chain uses TRBV29-1 and TRBJ2-1; no clear D gene. The CDR3 is 11 residues long. The V end was cut by 2 bases, the J end by 5 bases, with 4 bases between. Germline-derived CDR1 and CDR2 are SQVTM and ANQGSEA. CDR3 bases: TGCAGCGTTGAAACTGACAATGAGCAGTTCTTC. Encoded protein: CSVETDNEQFF.

The chain has TRBV19 and TRBJ1-6, with no clear D. Looked up from germline, CDR1 is LNHDA and CDR2 is SQIVND (reference sequence). The CDR3 runs to 13 residues. Trimming pared 6 bases from V and 5 bases from J, leaving 8 bases between. CDR3 region: CASSQVDNSPLHF. The CDR3 nucleotides read TGTGCCAGTAGCCAGGTTGATAATTCACCCCTCCACTTT.

The rearrangement links TRBV19 to TRBJ1-4; possibly TRBD1 for D (6 bases). Trimming pared 7 bases from V and 6 bases from J, leaving 15 bases between. Germline V gives CDR1 LNHDA, CDR2 SQIVND (reference sequence). CDR3 length equals 14 residues. CDR3 sequence: CASTRDTGDEKLFF. CDR3 coding DNA: TGTGCCAGTACTCGGGACACTGGGGATGAAAAACTGTTTTTT.

This clone has more than one count but fewer than ten. This chain connects TRBV7-2 to TRBJ2-3, with 9 bases lining up with TRBD2. The CDR3 length is 17 residues. The germline V gene has CDR1 SGHTA and CDR2 FQGNSA. V lost 5 bases to trimming and J lost 3 bases; unmatched junction nucleotides: 12. In DNA, the CDR3 is TGTGCCAGCAGCCCTTCCGGGCGGGGGGGCAGGACAGATACGCAGTATTTT. Translated: CASSPSGRGGRTDTQYF. Based on the CDR3 plus reference TRBV7-2 and TRBJ2-3, the full variable domain is GAGVSQSPSNKVTEKGKDVELRCDPISGHTALYWYRQSLGQGLEFLIYFQGNSAPDKSGLPSDRFSAERTGGSVSTLTIQRTQQEDSAVYLCASSPSGRGGRTDTQYFGPGTRLTVL.

This clone was seen a single time. The V gene is TRBV19, the J gene TRBJ1-1, with D possibly TRBD1 on 5 matching bases. The CDR3 is 15 amino acids. Trimming shortened V by 8 bases and J by 3 bases, and 19 bases separated the two germline ends. Germline V lookup: CDR1 LNHDA, CDR2 SQIVND (reference sequence). This CDR3 is CASRSREGVYTEAFF. The CDR3 coding sequence is TGTGCCAGTCGATCCAGGGAGGGAGTGTACACTGAAGCTTTCTTT.

The chain is built from TRBV28 and TRBJ1-1; D is ambiguous. Germline loops: CDR1 MDHEN, CDR2 SYDVKM. Trimming stripped 2 bases from V and 0 bases from J, with 7 bases between. The CDR3 has 14 residues. DNA of the CDR3: TGTGCCAGCAGTTTAACGAGGTTGAACACTGAAGCTTTCTTT. This gives the protein CASSLTRLNTEAFF. The full variable domain, completed using reference TRBV28 and TRBJ1-1, is DVKVTQSSRYLVKRTGEKVFLECVQDMDHENMFWYRQDPGLGLRLIYFSYDVKMKEKGDIPEGYSVSREKKERFSLILESASTNQTSMYLCASSLTRLNTEAFFGQGTRLTVV.

The J gene is TRBJ2-3, the V gene TRBV5-6; TRBD1 aligns across 8 bases. This CDR3 spans 16 amino acids. CDR1 SGHDT and CDR2 YYEEEE come from the germline V gene. The V and J ends lost 0 bases and 6 bases, in that order; junction bases with no gene match: 9. CDR3 region: CASSLESRGLSDTQYF. The CDR3 DNA is TGTGCCAGCAGCTTGGAATCCAGGGGGCTTTCGGATACGCAGTATTTT.

The chain has TRBV2 and TRBJ2-1; TRBD2 matches 11 bases. This CDR3 has 16 residues. V was pared by 6 bases and J by 6 bases, with 10 bases of the junction left unmatched. Germline V gives CDR1 SNHLY, CDR2 FYNNEI. The CDR3 DNA reads TGTGCCAGCAGCCCCGTACTAGCGGGGGAAACCAATGAGCAGTTCTTC. This gives the protein CASSPVLAGETNEQFF.

The chain links TRBV6-5 to TRBJ1-1; D is perhaps TRBD1 (5 bases). The germline gives CDR1 MNHEY, CDR2 SVGAGI. There are 15 residues in the CDR3. V was trimmed by 0 bases and J by 6 bases, leaving 14 bases between them. The CDR3 nucleotides are TGTGCCAGCAGTTACTCGATAACGGGGGGGGCTGAAGCTTTCTTT. Protein: CASSYSITGGAEAFF.

This CDR3 is CATSSGDLNSKAFF. Written as DNA, the CDR3 is TGTGCCACCAGCAGTGGGGACTTAAATTCCAAAGCTTTCTTT. The chain has TRBV15 and TRBJ1-1, with a tentative D call TRBD1 (5 bases). Trimming removed 3 bases at V and 9 bases at J, with 17 bases between. Germline V gene data show CDR1 as LNHNV and CDR2 as YYDKDF (reference sequence). CDR3 length equals 14 residues.

The rearrangement joins TRBV9 to TRBJ1-1; D unresolved. CDR1 is SGDLS and CDR2 is YYNGEE in the germline V gene. The CDR3 sequence is 13 residues long. The V end was cut by 4 bases, the J end by 4 bases, with 11 bases between. The CDR3 bases are TGTGCCAGCAGCCCTGATTCGGGCACTGAAGCTTTCTTT. This encodes CASSPDSGTEAFF.

This clone was observed once. The chain has TRBV10-2 and TRBJ2-7; no reliable D call. The CDR3 contains 10 residues. Germline-derived CDR1 and CDR2 are WSHSY and SAAADI. The ends were cut back, 10 bases at V and 5 bases at J, with 9 bases in the middle. The CDR3 bases are TGCGCCATCGGAAGGGACGAGCAGTACGTC. Translating gives CAIGRDEQYV.

Of note for this clone: One junction end does not reproduce the germline sequence, and a read error may be involved. This CDR3 reads CASSSPLAGGPYEQYF. CDR3 sequence (DNA): TGTGCCAGCAGTTCTCCCCTAGCGGGGGGGCCCTATGAGCAGTACTTC. The chain is built from TRBV27 and TRBJ2-7; 12 bases align to TRBD2. The CDR3 totals 16 residues. From germline, CDR1 is MNHEY and CDR2 SMNVEV (reference sequence).

This chain uses TRBV4-1 with TRBJ2-2, with unresolved D. The V end was cut by 1 base, the J end by 3 bases, with 6 bases between. Per germline, CDR1 MGHRA and CDR2 YSYEKL. This CDR3 is 14 amino acids long. In nucleotides, the CDR3 is TGCGCCAGCAGCCAAGGGTACCACACCGGGGAGCTGTTTTTT. Amino acid sequence: CASSQGYHTGELFF.

The chain joins TRBV19 to TRBJ1-1; 7 bases are a match to TRBD1. J lost 5 bases, V lost 0 bases, and 6 bases had no gene match. The CDR3 sequence is 15 residues long. Germline-derived CDR1 and CDR2 are LNHDA and SQIVND (reference sequence). The CDR3 nucleotides read TGTGCCAGTAGTATAGAAGGGACAGAAAGGACTGAAGCTTTCTTT. Encoded protein: CASSIEGTERTEAFF.

The chain is built from TRBV19 and TRBJ2-3; the match to TRBD2 covers 9 bases. CDR3 length: 18 residues. The germline gives CDR1 LNHDA, CDR2 SQIVND (reference sequence). Trimming took 3 bases from V and 0 from J; bases not matched to a gene: 10. The CDR3 protein is CASSIGAASGESTDTQYF. As DNA, the CDR3 is TGTGCCAGTAGTATTGGGGCGGCTAGCGGGGAGAGCACAGATACGCAGTATTTT.

The chain joins TRBV25-1 to TRBJ2-2; D gene unclear. CDR1 MGHDK and CDR2 SYGVNS come from the germline V gene. The CDR3 spans 11 residues. Trimming shortened V by 3 bases and J by 7 bases, and 3 bases separated the two germline ends. The CDR3 bases are TGTGCCAGCAGTGATGTCGGGGAGCTGTTTTTT. It specifies CASSDVGELFF.

V usage is TRBV6-5 and J usage is TRBJ2-7; D perhaps matches TRBD2 (5 bases). The CDR3 covers 15 residues. V lost 2 bases to trimming and J lost 0 bases, with 11 bases between them. Per germline, CDR1 MNHEY and CDR2 SVGAGI. CDR3 residues: CASSYGEGSSYEQYF. The CDR3 DNA reads TGTGCCAGCAGTTACGGAGAGGGAAGCTCCTACGAGCAGTACTTC.

The chain employs TRBV11-2 and TRBJ2-7; D is unclear. The germline CDR1 and CDR2 sequences are SGHAT and FQNNGV. V was shortened by 1 base and J by 2 bases, with 6 bases between the two germline ends. The CDR3 contains 13 residues. CDR3: CASSLGAAYEQYF. The CDR3 DNA reads TGTGCCAGCAGCTTAGGGGCAGCCTACGAGCAGTACTTC. Drawing the rest from reference TRBV11-2 and TRBJ2-7, the complete variable domain is EAGVAQSPRYKIIEKRQSVAFWCNPISGHATLYWYQQILGQGPKLLIQFQNNGVVDDSQLPKDRFSAERLKGVDSTLKIQPAKLEDSAVYLCASSLGAAYEQYFGPGTRLTVT.

The chain employs TRBV19 and TRBJ2-7, with a weak D call TRBD1 (6 bases). Germline assignment: CDR1 LNHDA and CDR2 SQIVND (reference sequence). This CDR3 has 15 residues. Trimming removed 4 bases from V and 0 bases from J, with 13 bases in between. CDR3 nucleotides: TGTGCCAGTAGTACAACAGGGTTGTACTCCTACGAGCAGTACTTC. Translating it yields CASSTTGLYSYEQYF.

The chain combines TRBV5-8 with TRBJ1-1; D is ambiguous. The length of the CDR3 is 11 residues. Germline loops: CDR1 SGHTS, CDR2 YDEGEE. V was clipped by 0 bases and J by 8 bases, with 5 bases between them. This CDR3 is CASSLGVEAFF. As DNA, the CDR3 is TGTGCCAGCAGCTTGGGTGTGGAAGCTTTCTTT.

A single count supports this clone. The rearrangement joins TRBV29-1 to TRBJ2-3; D possibly uses TRBD1 or TRBD2 (6 bases each). The CDR3 length is 14 residues. V was trimmed by 5 bases and J by 6 bases, leaving 18 bases between them. Germline CDR1 is SQVTM and CDR2 is ANQGSEA. The CDR3 spells CSVSEGSGADTQYF. DNA for the CDR3: TGCAGCGTTTCGGAGGGGTCGGGGGCGGATACGCAGTATTTT.

The chain couples TRBV9 to TRBJ1-6, with D perhaps TRBD1 (6 bases). Germline CDR1 and CDR2: SGDLS and YYNGEE. The CDR3 has 18 residues. Trimming pared 4 bases from V and 0 bases from J, leaving 17 bases between. This CDR3 is CASSTRTATSSYNSPLHF. For the CDR3, the DNA is TGTGCCAGCAGCACCAGGACAGCCACGAGCTCCTATAATTCACCCCTCCACTTT.

This chain uses TRBV13 with TRBJ2-2; no clear D gene. V was clipped by 0 bases and J by 4 bases, with 9 bases between them. Germline loops: CDR1 PRHDT, CDR2 FYEKMQ (reference sequence). CDR3 length equals 15 residues. DNA of the CDR3: TGTGCCAGCAGCTTAGGTTCGGTGATCACCGGGGAGCTGTTTTTT. As protein: CASSLGSVITGELFF.

The rearrangement joins TRBV6-6 to TRBJ1-2; D not certain. The ends were cut back, 5 bases at V and 5 bases at J, with 15 bases in the middle. The CDR3 runs to 14 residues. The germline gives CDR1 MNHNY, CDR2 SVGAGI (reference sequence). The CDR3 is CASSQYSLDYGYTF. The DNA of the CDR3 is TGTGCCAGCAGTCAGTATTCTCTGGATTATGGCTACACCTTC.

The V gene is TRBV19, the J gene TRBJ1-5; tentatively, D is TRBD1 (5 bases). V was trimmed by 3 bases and J by 3 bases, leaving 12 bases between them. The CDR3 spans 15 residues. Germline CDR1 is LNHDA and CDR2 is SQIVND (reference sequence). CDR3 DNA: TGTGCCAGTAGTATTGATACAGGAATCAATCAGCCCCAGCATTTT. Its protein product is CASSIDTGINQPQHF.

The V gene is TRBV6-6, the J gene TRBJ2-1; 10 bases align to TRBD2. The trim removed 0 bases at V and 6 bases at J, leaving 5 bases unmatched. The germline gives CDR1 MNHNY, CDR2 SVGAGI (reference sequence). This CDR3 region has 16 residues. The CDR3 bases are TGTGCCAGCAGTTACTCCCTAGCGGGGGTCGGCAATGAGCAGTTCTTC. Protein product: CASSYSLAGVGNEQFF.

J is TRBJ2-1 and V is TRBV7-8, with TRBD1 matching 8 bases. CDR1 and CDR2 from the germline V gene are SGHVS and FQNEAQ. Losses at the gene ends were 0 bases for V and 5 bases for J; bases not matched to a gene: 6. CDR3 size: 16 residues. The CDR3 DNA sequence: TGTGCCAGCAGCTTAGCGGGCAGGGGGCCGGACAATGAGCAGTTCTTC. Translation gives CASSLAGRGPDNEQFF.

The rearrangement links TRBV29-1 to TRBJ1-2, with 7 positions matching TRBD1. This CDR3 has 12 amino acids. From germline, CDR1 is SQVTM and CDR2 ANQGSEA. J was trimmed by 6 bases and V by 1 base; bases with no gene match: 2. The CDR3: CSVEGQGNGYTF. As DNA, the CDR3 is TGCAGCGTTGAAGGACAGGGAAATGGCTACACCTTC. Drawing the rest from reference TRBV29-1 and TRBJ1-2, the complete variable domain is SAVISQKPSRDICQRGTSLTIQCQVDSQVTMMFWYRQQPGQSLTLIATANQGSEATYESGFVIDKFPISRPNLTFSTLTVSNMSPEDSSIYLCSVEGQGNGYTFGSGTRLTVV.

This clone was observed a handful of times. The chain employs TRBV25-1 and TRBJ1-2; D possibly corresponds to TRBD1 (5 bases). CDR1 and CDR2 from the germline V gene are MGHDK and SYGVNS. This CDR3 spans 14 amino acids. V was cut by 1 base and J by 5 bases, with 11 bases left in between. CDR3 nucleotides: TGTGCCAGCAGTGAATTTTCGGGACCTTATGGCTACACCTTC. Translating gives CASSEFSGPYGYTF.

This chain connects TRBV6-5 to TRBJ1-1; D is perhaps TRBD1 (6 bases). CDR3 length: 14 residues. V lost 6 bases, J lost 7 bases, and 18 bases lay in between. Germline V gene data show CDR1 as MNHEY and CDR2 as SVGAGI. In nucleotides, the CDR3 is TGTGCCAGCAGCTACCGACAGGTCACCTTTGAAGCTTTCTTT. Its translation: CASSYRQVTFEAFF.

The chain employs TRBV15 and TRBJ1-1; D remains ambiguous. Germline V gene lookup returns CDR1 LNHNV and CDR2 YYDKDF (reference sequence). This CDR3 spans 15 amino acids. V was clipped by 5 bases and J by 7 bases, with 20 bases between them. The CDR3 DNA sequence: TGTGCCACCAGCGACACCGAAAGAGTTCCGAATGAAGCTTTCTTT. It encodes CATSDTERVPNEAFF.